This TCR beta chain was identified in a study of cytomegalovirus exposure and HLA in healthy donors. The CDR3 is 17 residues long. Losses at the gene ends were 5 bases for V and 2 bases for J; bases not matched to a gene: 9. CDR1 is SGHTA and CDR2 is FQGNSA in the germline V gene. The study's findings and limits: A later analysis found most CMV-associated TCR beta chains apparently HLA-restricted. Among the most significant clusters, several appeared linked to common viral pathogens in a later analysis. Among the sequence variants, a highly shared cluster was likely an artifact of sequencing.

Those who donated were healthy bone marrow donors. The primer mix had 60 Vbeta and 13 Jbeta primers. Some clones are missing from TCRdb's copy, which holds only in-frame ones; the method was immunoSEQ multiplex PCR. Of 110,000 or so clones listed, over 80% are singletons. As concerns this clone: Its antigen is currently unknown.

The rearrangement joins TRBV7-2 to TRBJ2-5; 12 bases fit TRBD2. The origin of this receptor is a man aged 18 to 29 in good health and CMV-seronegative. The sequencing input was PBMCs. CDR3 sequence reads: CASSPSGRGKQQETQYF. For the CDR3, the DNA is TGTGCCAGCAGCCCTAGCGGGAGGGGTAAACAACAAGAGACCCAGTACTTC.